This T cell receptor (beta chain) was found in a study of T cell responses to AZD1222 COVID-19 vaccine. Turning to the study itself: Recipients boosted at about 4 weeks or about 12 weeks are pooled. Study-level points and caveats: The CD4 TCRs associated with vaccination extended across spike and predominated at 160-218 and 743-854. There were repertoire samples only from the period after the peak T cell response.

TCRdb's table, derived via immunoSEQ multiplex PCR, lists solely in-frame clones and lacks some. The sample holds about 130,000 clones, more than 80% seen once. Of note for this clone: What it binds is not known.

Germline loops: CDR1 SGHRS, CDR2 YFSETQ. The CDR3 consists of 15 residues. With 1 base removed from V and 10 bases from J, the gap between germline ends came to 15 bases. The sequence came from an adult in good health. This specimen was peripheral blood, taken on day 0 of AZD1222 vaccination. The V gene is TRBV5-1, the J gene TRBJ1-6; perhaps TRBD1 as D (6 bases). The CDR3 sequence is CASSLSGGLRSPLHF. DNA of the CDR3: TGCGCCAGCAGCTTGTCGGGGGGGCTTCGGTCACCCCTCCACTTT.